This T cell receptor (beta chain) was profiled in a study of type 1 regulatory T cells. The CDR3 length is 12 residues. Per the germline V gene, CDR1 is MDHEN and CDR2 is SYDVKM. V was trimmed by 8 bases and J by 1 base, leaving 9 bases between them. Comments on this clonotype: What it recognizes is unknown.

TCRdb ran MiXCR on the reads and lists one entry per CDR3 protein. Of about 67,000 distinct CDR3 sequences listed, about 50% were seen once; the top ten hold around 2.1%. The V and J genes are TRBV28 and TRBJ2-7; D is ambiguous. This receptor was obtained from a human donor in good health. Source material: cultured non-Tr1 T cells, either the whole culture or a sorted T cell fraction (not recorded which). CDR3 nucleotide sequence: TGTGCCAGCGGAACCACTTCCTACGAGCAGTACTTC. Its protein product is CASGTTSYEQYF.